This T cell receptor (beta chain) was documented in a study of blood T cell repertoires in COVID-19. Study at large: The origin of the acute and convalescent COVID-19 samples was the United States, Italy and Spain. In each case, the material was cDNA or gDNA derived from T cells, B-cell-depleted T cells, or PBMCs.

This CDR3 contains 14 residues. V was cut by 0 bases and J by 5 bases, with 11 bases left in between. Germline V lookup: CDR1 SGHDT, CDR2 YYEEEE. Original data processing: Amplifying reference gene primers gave estimates of nucleated cell counts. The data were produced by immunoSEQ multiplex PCR, yet TCRdb's version contains in-frame clones alone and is incomplete. V and J calls plus clone size are reproduced from that table; the DNA served to infer D and trimming. The sample records approximately 400,000 clones, around 89% being singletons. The TCR originated in a man aged 40-49 years with acute or convalescent COVID-19. The sequenced sample was peripheral blood. The chain combines TRBV5-6 with TRBJ1-1; no definite D call. Here the CDR3 DNA reads TGTGCCAGCAGCTTGGTTGTGGGCCAGACTGAAGCTTTCTTT. It specifies CASSLVVGQTEAFF. The whole variable domain, remainder taken from reference TRBV5-6 and TRBJ1-1, is DAGVTQSPTHLIKTRGQQVTLRCSPKSGHDTVSWYQQALGQGPQFIFQYYEEEERQRGNFPDRFSGHQFPNYSSELNVNALLLGDSALYLCASSLVVGQTEAFFGQGTRLTVV.